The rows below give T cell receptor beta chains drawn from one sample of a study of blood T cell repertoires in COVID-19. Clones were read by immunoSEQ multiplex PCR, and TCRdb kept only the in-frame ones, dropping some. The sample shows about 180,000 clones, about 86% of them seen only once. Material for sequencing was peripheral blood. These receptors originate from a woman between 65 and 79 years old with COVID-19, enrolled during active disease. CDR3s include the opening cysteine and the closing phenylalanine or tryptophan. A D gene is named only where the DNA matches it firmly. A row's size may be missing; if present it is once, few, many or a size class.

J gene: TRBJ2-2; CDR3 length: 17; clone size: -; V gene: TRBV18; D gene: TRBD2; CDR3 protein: CASSPSSGRANTGELFF; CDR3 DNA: TGTGCCAGCTCACCTTCTAGCGGGAGGGCCAACACCGGGGAGCTGTTTTTT
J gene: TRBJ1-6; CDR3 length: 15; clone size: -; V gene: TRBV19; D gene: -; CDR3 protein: CASCGGPGVESPLHF; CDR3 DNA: TGTGCCTCCTGCGGGGGACCTGGAGTAGAGTCACCCCTCCACTTT
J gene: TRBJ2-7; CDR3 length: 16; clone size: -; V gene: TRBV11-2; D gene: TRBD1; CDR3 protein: CASSLDGAGGNYEQYF; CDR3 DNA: TGTGCCAGCAGCTTAGATGGCGCAGGGGGCAACTACGAGCAGTACTTC
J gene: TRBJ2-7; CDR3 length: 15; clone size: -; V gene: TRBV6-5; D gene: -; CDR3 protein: CASSYSRQGPYEQYF; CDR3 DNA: TGTGCCAGCAGTTACTCGAGGCAGGGTCCCTACGAGCAGTACTTC
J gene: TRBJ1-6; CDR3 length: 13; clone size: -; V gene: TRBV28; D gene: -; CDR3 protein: CASSFDFNSPLHF; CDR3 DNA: TGTGCCAGCAGTTTTGACTTTAATTCACCCCTCCACTTT
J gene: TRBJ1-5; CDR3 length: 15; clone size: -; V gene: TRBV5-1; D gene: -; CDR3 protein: CASSLDGDWNQPQHF; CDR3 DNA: TGCGCCAGCAGCCTAGACGGGGATTGGAATCAGCCCCAGCATTTT
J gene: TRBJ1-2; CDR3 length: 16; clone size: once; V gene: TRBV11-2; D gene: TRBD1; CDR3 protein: CASSLSDRVVSGGYTF; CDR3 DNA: TGTGCCAGCAGCTTAAGTGACAGGGTAGTTTCTGGTGGCTACACCTTC
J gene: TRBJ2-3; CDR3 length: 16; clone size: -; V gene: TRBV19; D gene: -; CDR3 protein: CASSTDRTGTADTQYF; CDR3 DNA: TGTGCCAGTAGTACCGACAGGACTGGGACCGCAGATACGCAGTATTTT
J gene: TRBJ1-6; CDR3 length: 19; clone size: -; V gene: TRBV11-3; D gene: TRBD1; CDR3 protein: CASSLESEGRQGPSSPLHF; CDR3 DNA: TGTGCCAGCAGCTTAGAGTCCGAGGGGAGACAGGGACCTAGTTCACCCCTCCACTTT
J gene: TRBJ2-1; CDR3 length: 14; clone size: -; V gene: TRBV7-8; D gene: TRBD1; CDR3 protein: CASSPGQGHNEQFF; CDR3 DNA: TGTGCCAGCAGTCCCGGACAGGGCCACAATGAGCAGTTCTTC
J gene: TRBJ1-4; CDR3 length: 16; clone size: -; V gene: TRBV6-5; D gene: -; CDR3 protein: CASSYSAMGAGEKLFF; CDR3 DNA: TGTGCCAGCAGTTACTCGGCGATGGGGGCAGGTGAAAAACTGTTTTTT
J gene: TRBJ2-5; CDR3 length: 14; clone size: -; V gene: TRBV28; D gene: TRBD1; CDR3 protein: CASSRDRGQETQYF; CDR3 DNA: TGTGCCAGCAGCCGCGACAGGGGGCAAGAGACCCAGTACTTC
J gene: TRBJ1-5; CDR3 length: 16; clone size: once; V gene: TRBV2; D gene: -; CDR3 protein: CASSNGGHFSNQPQHF; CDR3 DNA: TGTGCCAGCAGCAATGGGGGACACTTTAGCAATCAGCCCCAGCATTTT
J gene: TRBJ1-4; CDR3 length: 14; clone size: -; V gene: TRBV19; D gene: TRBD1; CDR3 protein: CASTDQGTGEKLFF; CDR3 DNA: TGTGCCAGTACAGACCAAGGGACAGGTGAAAAACTGTTTTTT
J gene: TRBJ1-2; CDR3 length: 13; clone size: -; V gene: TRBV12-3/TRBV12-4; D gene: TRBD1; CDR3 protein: CASSQDRTLGYTF; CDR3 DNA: TGTGCCAGCAGTCAGGACAGGACCCTTGGCTACACCTTC
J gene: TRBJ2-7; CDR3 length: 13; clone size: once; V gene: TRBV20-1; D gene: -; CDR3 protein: CSASLGQPYEQYF; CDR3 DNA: TGCAGTGCTAGTCTCGGACAGCCCTACGAGCAGTACTTC
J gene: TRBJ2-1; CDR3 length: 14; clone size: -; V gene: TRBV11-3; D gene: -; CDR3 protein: CASSLTTPYNEQFF; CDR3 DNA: TGTGCCAGCAGCCTGACGACACCTTACAATGAGCAGTTCTTC
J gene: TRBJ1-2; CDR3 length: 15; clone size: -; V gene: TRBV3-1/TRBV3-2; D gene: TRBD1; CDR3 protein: CASSHSDRDQRGYTF; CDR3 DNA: TGTGCCAGCAGCCATTCGGACAGGGACCAGAGGGGCTACACCTTC
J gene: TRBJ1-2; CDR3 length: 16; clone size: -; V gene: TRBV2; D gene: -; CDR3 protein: CASSETEDRTNYGYTF; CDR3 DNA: TGTGCCAGCAGTGAAACAGAAGACAGGACTAACTATGGCTACACCTTC
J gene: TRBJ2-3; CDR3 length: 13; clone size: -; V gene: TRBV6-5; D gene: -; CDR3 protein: CAIEVAGTDTQYF; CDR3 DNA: TGTGCCATCGAGGTAGCGGGCACAGATACGCAGTATTTT
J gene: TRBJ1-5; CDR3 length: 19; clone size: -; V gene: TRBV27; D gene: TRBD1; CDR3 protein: CASSPAPRGGRGGNQPQHF; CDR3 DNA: TGTGCCAGCAGTCCCGCCCCGCGGGGGGGCAGGGGGGGCAATCAGCCCCAGCATTTT
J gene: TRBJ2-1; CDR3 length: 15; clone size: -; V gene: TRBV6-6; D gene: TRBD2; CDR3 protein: CASSYSSGRMKEQFF; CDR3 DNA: TGTGCCAGCAGTTACTCAAGCGGGAGGATGAAGGAGCAGTTCTTC
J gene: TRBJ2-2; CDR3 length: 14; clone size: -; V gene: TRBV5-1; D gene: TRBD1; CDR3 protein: CASSAGQVPGELFF; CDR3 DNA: TGCGCCAGCAGCGCTGGACAGGTCCCCGGGGAGCTGTTTTTT
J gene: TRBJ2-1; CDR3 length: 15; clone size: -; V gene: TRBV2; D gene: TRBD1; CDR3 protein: CASRADRGNYNEQFF; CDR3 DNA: TGTGCCAGCAGAGCGGACAGGGGGAACTACAATGAGCAGTTCTTC
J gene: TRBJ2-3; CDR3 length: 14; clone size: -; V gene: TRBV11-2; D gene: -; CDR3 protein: CASSPFIGTDTQYF; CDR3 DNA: TGTGCCAGCAGCCCGTTTATTGGCACAGATACGCAGTATTTT
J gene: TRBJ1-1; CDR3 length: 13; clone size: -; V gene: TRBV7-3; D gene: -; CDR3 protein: CASSEQGETEAFF; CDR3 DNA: TGTGCCAGCAGCGAACAGGGTGAGACTGAAGCTTTCTTT
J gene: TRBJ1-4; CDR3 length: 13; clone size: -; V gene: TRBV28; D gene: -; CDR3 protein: CASTWGRNEKLFF; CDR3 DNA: TGTGCCAGCACTTGGGGCCGAAATGAAAAACTGTTTTTT
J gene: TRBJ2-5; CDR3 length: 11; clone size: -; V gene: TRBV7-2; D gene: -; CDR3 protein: CASSVVETQYF; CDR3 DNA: TGTGCCAGCAGCGTCGTAGAGACCCAGTACTTC
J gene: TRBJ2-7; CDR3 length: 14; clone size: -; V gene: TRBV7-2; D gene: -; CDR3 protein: CASSKGVGYYEQYF; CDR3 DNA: TGTGCCAGCAGCAAAGGGGTCGGTTACTACGAGCAGTACTTC
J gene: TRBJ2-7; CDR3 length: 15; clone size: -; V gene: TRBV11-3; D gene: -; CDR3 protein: CASSRVEAYSYEQYF; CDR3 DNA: TGTGCCAGCAGCCGGGTGGAGGCATACTCCTACGAGCAGTACTTC
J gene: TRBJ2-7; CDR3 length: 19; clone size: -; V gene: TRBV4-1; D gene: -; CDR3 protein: CASSPILRLGWRSAYEQYF; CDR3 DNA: TGCGCCAGCAGCCCCATCCTCCGGCTAGGTTGGCGGTCCGCCTACGAGCAGTACTTC
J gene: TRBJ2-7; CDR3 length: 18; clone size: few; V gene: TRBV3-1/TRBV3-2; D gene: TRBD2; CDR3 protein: CASSQPVQAGAERYEQYF; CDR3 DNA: TGTGCCAGCAGCCAACCAGTACAAGCGGGAGCCGAACGATACGAGCAGTACTTC
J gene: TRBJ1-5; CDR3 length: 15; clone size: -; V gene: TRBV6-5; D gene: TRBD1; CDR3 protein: CASRPTGTRNQPQHF; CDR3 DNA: TGTGCCAGCAGACCGACAGGGACGCGCAATCAGCCCCAGCATTTT
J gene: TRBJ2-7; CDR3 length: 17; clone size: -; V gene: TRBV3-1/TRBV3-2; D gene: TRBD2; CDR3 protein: CASSQDRAGGFSHEQYF; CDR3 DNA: TGTGCCAGCAGCCAAGATCGAGCGGGAGGTTTTTCCCACGAGCAGTACTTC
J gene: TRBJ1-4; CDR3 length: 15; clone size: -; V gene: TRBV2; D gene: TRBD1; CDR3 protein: CASSPRTGRNEKLFF; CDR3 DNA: TGTGCCAGCAGTCCTAGGACAGGGCGAAATGAAAAACTGTTTTTT
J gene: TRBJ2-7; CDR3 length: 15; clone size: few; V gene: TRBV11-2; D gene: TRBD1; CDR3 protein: CASSARTGSSYEQYF; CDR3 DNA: TGTGCCAGCAGCGCGAGGACAGGGTCTTCCTACGAGCAGTACTTC
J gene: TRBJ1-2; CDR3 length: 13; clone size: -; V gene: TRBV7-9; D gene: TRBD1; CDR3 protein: CASSLVDRDGYTF; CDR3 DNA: TGTGCCAGCAGCTTAGTAGACAGGGATGGCTACACCTTC
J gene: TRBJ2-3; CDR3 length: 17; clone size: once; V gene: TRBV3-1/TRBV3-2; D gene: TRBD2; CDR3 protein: CASSQDLAGVSTDTQYF; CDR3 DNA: TGTGCCAGCAGCCAAGATCTAGCGGGAGTTTCTACAGATACGCAGTATTTT
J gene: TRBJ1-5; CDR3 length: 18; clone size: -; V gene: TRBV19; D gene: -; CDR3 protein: CASSIVGRPRNGNQPQHF; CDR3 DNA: TGTGCCAGTAGTATAGTGGGGCGTCCGCGGAATGGCAATCAGCCCCAGCATTTT
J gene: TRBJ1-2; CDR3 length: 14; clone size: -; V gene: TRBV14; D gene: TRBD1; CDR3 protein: CASSQGSGGDGYTF; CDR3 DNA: TGTGCCAGCAGCCAAGGTTCAGGGGGCGATGGCTACACCTTC
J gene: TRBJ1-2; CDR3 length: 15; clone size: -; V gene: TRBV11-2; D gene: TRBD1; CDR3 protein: CASSLGPRDSYGYTF; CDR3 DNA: TGTGCCAGCAGCTTAGGTCCTCGGGACAGCTATGGCTACACCTTC
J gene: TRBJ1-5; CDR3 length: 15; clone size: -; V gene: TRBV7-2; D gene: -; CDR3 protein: CASSPQTGSNQPQHF; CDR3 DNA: TGTGCCAGCAGCCCACAGACGGGGAGCAATCAGCCCCAGCATTTT
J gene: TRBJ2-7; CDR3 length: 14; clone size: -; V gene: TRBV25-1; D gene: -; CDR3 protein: CASSESGLTYEQYF; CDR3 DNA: TGTGCCAGCAGTGAATCGGGGTTAACCTACGAGCAGTACTTC
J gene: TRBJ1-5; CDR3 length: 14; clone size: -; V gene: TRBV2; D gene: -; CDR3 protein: CASSGSGGNQPQHF; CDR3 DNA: TGTGCCAGCAGTGGCTCAGGGGGCAATCAGCCCCAGCATTTT
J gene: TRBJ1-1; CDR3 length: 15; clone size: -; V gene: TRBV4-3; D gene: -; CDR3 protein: CASSQGVSDNTEAFF; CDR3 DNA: TGCGCCAGCAGCCAAGGCGTCAGCGACAACACTGAAGCTTTCTTT
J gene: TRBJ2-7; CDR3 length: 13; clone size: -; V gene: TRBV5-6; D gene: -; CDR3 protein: CASSLDVSYEQYF; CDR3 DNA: TGTGCCAGCAGCTTGGATGTCAGTTACGAGCAGTACTTC
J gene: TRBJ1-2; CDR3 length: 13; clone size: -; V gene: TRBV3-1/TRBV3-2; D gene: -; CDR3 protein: CASSLTGSRGYTF; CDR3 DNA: TGTGCCAGCAGTCTTACAGGTTCGAGGGGCTACACCTTC
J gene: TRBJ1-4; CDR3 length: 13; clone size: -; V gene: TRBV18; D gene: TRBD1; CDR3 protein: CASAQGASEKLFF; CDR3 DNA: TGTGCCAGCGCGCAGGGGGCGAGTGAAAAACTGTTTTTT